The next 20 T cell receptor beta chains were all read from a single sample in a study of T cells in localized non-small cell lung cancer. Method: immunoSEQ multiplex PCR; TCRdb's copy keeps in-frame clones and lacks some. The table has roughly 71,000 clones, 80% to 90% seen once; the top ten hold 21%. Sequencing used peripheral blood, obtained before any cancer treatment. The receptors come from a male donor aged 60 or older with stage III squamous cell lung carcinoma.

V and J are TRBV19 and TRBJ2-7; 15 bases agree with TRBD2. The V segment lost 5 bases and the J segment 2 bases; nucleotides outside the gene matches: 4. The CDR3 runs 16 residues. The germline CDR1 and CDR2 sequences are LNHDA and SQIVND (reference sequence). The CDR3 loop reads CASSYRTSGGAYEQYF. CDR3 nucleotide sequence: TGTGCCAGTAGTTATCGGACTAGCGGGGGGGCCTACGAGCAGTACTTC.

The chain is built from TRBV6-6 and TRBJ2-3; D is possibly TRBD1 (6 bases). The CDR3 has 15 residues. The germline CDR1 and CDR2 sequences are MNHNY and SVGAGI (reference sequence). Trimming left V 7 bases short and J 6 bases short, with 20 bases between. CDR3 nucleotide sequence: TGTGCCAGCACCTTACCTGGGACATCCCTGGATACGCAGTATTTT. The encoded protein is CASTLPGTSLDTQYF.

V and J are TRBV30 and TRBJ1-6, with D perhaps matching TRBD1 (5 bases). The CDR3 is made up of 14 amino acids. Germline CDR1 is GTSNPN and CDR2 is SVGIG (reference sequence). The V and J ends lost 6 bases and 7 bases respectively, with 16 bases between them. CDR3 region: CACRPGLQNSPLHF. Here the CDR3 DNA reads TGTGCCTGCAGGCCGGGACTGCAAAATTCACCCCTCCACTTT.

The chain couples TRBV4-1 to TRBJ2-4, with 12 nucleotides matching TRBD2. Germline V gene lookup returns CDR1 MGHRA and CDR2 YSYEKL. CDR3 length: 16 amino acids. V gave up 0 bases and J gave up 9 bases; unmatched junction bases: 6. The CDR3 loop is CASSQDASGGASIQYF. The CDR3 region has the DNA TGCGCCAGCAGCCAAGATGCTAGCGGGGGGGCCAGCATTCAGTACTTC.

This clone turned up a few times. Additional DNA sequences in this sample encode the identical CDR3. This chain uses TRBV7-2 with TRBJ2-3; D is uncertain. Germline V gene lookup returns CDR1 SGHTA and CDR2 FQGNSA. V dropped 3 bases and J dropped 3 bases, with 4 bases sitting between them. There are 12 residues in the CDR3. CDR3 sequence (DNA): TGTGCCAGCAGCTTGGGAACAGATACGCAGTATTTT. Amino acids: CASSLGTDTQYF.

The chain has TRBV9 and TRBJ2-1, with 7 nucleotides matching TRBD1. This CDR3 has 17 residues. Per the germline V gene, CDR1 is SGDLS and CDR2 is YYNGEE. V was pared by 0 bases and J by 1 base, with 7 bases of the junction left unmatched. CDR3 nucleotides: TGTGCCAGCAGCGTAGAGGGGCAGGGGGTGTCCTACAATGAGCAGTTCTTC. As protein: CASSVEGQGVSYNEQFF. Based on the CDR3 plus reference TRBV9 and TRBJ2-1, the full variable domain is DSGVTQTPKHLITATGQRVTLRCSPRSGDLSVYWYQQSLDQGLQFLIQYYNGEERAKGNILERFSAQQFPDLHSELNLSSLELGDSALYFCASSVEGQGVSYNEQFFGPGTRLTVL.

The J gene is TRBJ1-2, the V gene TRBV18, with D hard to call. V lost 6 bases and J lost 0, with 17 bases in between. Germline loops: CDR1 KGHSH, CDR2 LQKENI. CDR3 length: 16 amino acids. The chain's CDR3 is CASSRTVGEANYGYTF. The CDR3 nucleotides read TGTGCCAGCTCTAGGACGGTCGGTGAAGCTAACTATGGCTACACCTTC.

The chain uses TRBV28 and TRBJ1-4; no clear D gene. In germline, CDR1 is MDHEN, CDR2 SYDVKM. This CDR3 spans 15 amino acids. Trimming left V 5 bases short and J 5 bases short, with 15 bases between. The DNA of the CDR3 is TGTGCCAGCAGTGATTCAGGTGGAGGCAATGAAAAACTGTTTTTT. It is translated as CASSDSGGGNEKLFF.

The chain links TRBV30 to TRBJ2-3, with D perhaps TRBD1 or TRBD2 (5 bases each). With 7 bases removed from V and 3 bases from J, the gap between germline ends came to 14 bases. Germline V gene lookup returns CDR1 GTSNPN and CDR2 SVGIG (reference sequence). The CDR3 is made up of 13 amino acids. CDR3 protein: CASRTWGTDTQYF. The CDR3 DNA is TGTGCCTCGAGAACCTGGGGGACAGATACGCAGTATTTT.

The chain carries TRBV18 and TRBJ1-1; D is perhaps TRBD1 (5 bases). CDR1 is KGHSH and CDR2 is LQKENI in the germline V gene. The V end was cut by 1 base, the J end by 10 bases, with 16 bases between. The CDR3 runs to 14 residues. CDR3 in amino acids: CASSPLDTSAGAFF. The CDR3 region has the DNA TGTGCCAGCTCACCACTGGACACTTCAGCGGGAGCTTTCTTT.

This clone was picked up a small number of times. The rearrangement uses TRBV7-6 and TRBJ1-1; D uncertain. The length of the CDR3 is 14 residues. V was pared by 5 bases and J by 8 bases, with 18 bases between. Germline lookup yields CDR1 SGHVS and CDR2 FNYEAQ. CDR3 DNA sequence: TGTGCCAGCAGCATGGGTGGAAGCTTTCTAGAAGCTTTCTTT. This codes for CASSMGGSFLEAFF. The whole variable domain, remainder taken from reference TRBV7-6 and TRBJ1-1, is GAGVSQSPRYKVTKRGQDVALRCDPISGHVSLYWYRQALGQGPEFLTYFNYEAQQDKSGLPNDRFSAERPEGSISTLTIQRTEQRDSAMYRCASSMGGSFLEAFFGQGTRLTVV.

The V gene is TRBV9, the J gene TRBJ1-1, with D perhaps TRBD1 (5 bases). Per the germline V gene, CDR1 is SGDLS and CDR2 is YYNGEE. The CDR3 runs to 15 residues. Trimming left V 2 bases short and J 3 bases short, with 14 bases between. The CDR3 DNA follows: TGTGCCAGCAGCGTCGACCGGGGGAAGCACACTGAAGCTTTCTTT. It specifies CASSVDRGKHTEAFF.

The gene calls are TRBV19 and TRBJ1-2; 7 bases fit TRBD1. Germline V lookup: CDR1 LNHDA, CDR2 SQIVND (reference sequence). The CDR3 consists of 14 residues. Trimming took 7 bases from V and 7 from J; bases not matched to a gene: 12. The CDR3 DNA sequence: TGTGCCAGTACCGCACTGGGACAGCAGGCTGGCTACACCTTC. It specifies CASTALGQQAGYTF.

This rearrangement joins TRBV6-5 to TRBJ1-3; no reliable D call. The CDR3 is 14 amino acids. Germline V gene data show CDR1 as MNHEY and CDR2 as SVGAGI. Trimming stripped 4 bases from V and 4 bases from J, with 11 bases between. The CDR3 loop is CASSLSTPGNTIYF. In DNA form, the CDR3 reads TGTGCCAGCAGTTTATCGACACCCGGAAACACCATATATTTT.

The count of this clone is one. The chain links TRBV5-4 to TRBJ2-5, with D hard to call. The germline V and J ends were trimmed by 3 bases and 4 bases, with 13 bases remaining between them. The CDR3 spans 14 residues. Germline CDR1 SGHNT, CDR2 YYREEE (reference sequence). CDR3 nucleotide sequence: TGTGCCAGCAGCTCGAACGGGCCTTCAGAGACCCAGTACTTC. As protein: CASSSNGPSETQYF.

The chain combines TRBV18 with TRBJ2-7; 8 bases map to TRBD1. V shed 6 bases, J shed 3 bases, and the junction held 16 bases outside the gene matches. Germline V gene lookup returns CDR1 KGHSH and CDR2 LQKENI. CDR3 length: 17 residues. The CDR3 DNA sequence: TGTGCCAGCTCCTTCAACAGGGGCAGGGGGCAGGGCTACGAGCAGTACTTC. Its translation is CASSFNRGRGQGYEQYF.

The V call is TRBV10-3, the J call TRBJ2-5; maybe TRBD2 (7 bases). V shed 0 bases and J shed 2 bases, with 13 bases lying between them. CDR1 is ENHRY, CDR2 SYGVKD, per germline. This CDR3 spans 16 amino acids. CDR3 loop: CAISESGGARQETQYF. CDR3 in DNA: TGTGCCATCAGTGAGTCGGGGGGGGCGCGTCAAGAGACCCAGTACTTC.

The genes are TRBV15 and TRBJ2-1; 9 nucleotides line up with TRBD2. The CDR3 is 16 residues long. The V and J ends lost 0 bases and 4 bases, in that order; junction bases with no gene match: 4. The germline V gene encodes CDR1 LNHNV and CDR2 YYDKDF (reference sequence). The CDR3 sequence is CATSREGGGAYNEQFF. In nucleotides, the CDR3 is TGTGCCACCAGCAGAGAAGGCGGGGGGGCTTACAATGAGCAGTTCTTC.

This clone occurred a few times. The chain employs TRBV2 and TRBJ1-6; 11 bases align to TRBD1. This CDR3 has 15 residues. V lost 7 bases and J lost 10; bases outside the gene matches: 9. Germline-derived CDR1 and CDR2 are SNHLY and FYNNEI. The CDR3 DNA reads TGTGCCAGCATCACGGACAGGGGGCATGGCTCACCCCTCCACTTT. Its translation is CASITDRGHGSPLHF.

This clone was counted ten times or more. V and J are TRBV29-1 and TRBJ1-2, with 12 bases matching TRBD1. There are 14 residues in the CDR3. Germline CDR1 is SQVTM and CDR2 is ANQGSEA. The trim removed 7 bases at V and 8 bases at J, leaving 11 bases unmatched. CDR3 bases: TGCAGCGCCCGTAGGGGACAGGGGGCAGGCGGCTACACCTTC. Translated, it gives CSARRGQGAGGYTF.